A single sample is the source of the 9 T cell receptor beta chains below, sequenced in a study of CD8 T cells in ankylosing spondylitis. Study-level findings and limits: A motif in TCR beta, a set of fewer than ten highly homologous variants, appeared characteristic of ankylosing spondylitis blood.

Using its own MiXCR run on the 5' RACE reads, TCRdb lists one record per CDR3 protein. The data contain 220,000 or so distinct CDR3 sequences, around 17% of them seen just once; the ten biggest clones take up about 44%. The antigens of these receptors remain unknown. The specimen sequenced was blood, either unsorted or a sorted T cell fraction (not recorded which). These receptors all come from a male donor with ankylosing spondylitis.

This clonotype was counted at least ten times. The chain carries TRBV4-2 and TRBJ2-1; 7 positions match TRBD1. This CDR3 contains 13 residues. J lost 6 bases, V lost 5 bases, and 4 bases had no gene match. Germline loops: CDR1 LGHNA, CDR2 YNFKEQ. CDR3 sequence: CASSTGQLNEQFF. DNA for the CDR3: TGTGCCAGCAGCACGGGACAGCTCAATGAGCAGTTCTTC.

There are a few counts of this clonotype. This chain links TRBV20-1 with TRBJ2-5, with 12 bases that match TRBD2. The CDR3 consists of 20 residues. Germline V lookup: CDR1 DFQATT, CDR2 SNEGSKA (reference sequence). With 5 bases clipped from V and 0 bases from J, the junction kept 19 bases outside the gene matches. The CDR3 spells CSAQQKQPETSGGNQETQYF. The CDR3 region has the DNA TGCAGTGCTCAACAAAAACAACCCGAGACTAGCGGGGGAAACCAAGAGACCCAGTACTTC.

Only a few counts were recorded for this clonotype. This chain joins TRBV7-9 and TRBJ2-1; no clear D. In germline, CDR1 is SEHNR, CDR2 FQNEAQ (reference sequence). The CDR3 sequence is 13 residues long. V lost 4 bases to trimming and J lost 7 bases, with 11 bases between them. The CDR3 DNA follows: TGTGCCAGCAGCTACAGCCTTTGGAATGAGCAGTTCTTC. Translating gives CASSYSLWNEQFF.

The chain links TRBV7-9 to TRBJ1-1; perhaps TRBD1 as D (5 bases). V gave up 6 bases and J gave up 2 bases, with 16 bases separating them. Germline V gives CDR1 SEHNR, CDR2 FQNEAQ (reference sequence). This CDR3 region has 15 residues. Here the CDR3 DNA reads TGTGCCAGCAGGTACCGGGACGGAGTAAACACTGAAGCTTTCTTT. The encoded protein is CASRYRDGVNTEAFF.

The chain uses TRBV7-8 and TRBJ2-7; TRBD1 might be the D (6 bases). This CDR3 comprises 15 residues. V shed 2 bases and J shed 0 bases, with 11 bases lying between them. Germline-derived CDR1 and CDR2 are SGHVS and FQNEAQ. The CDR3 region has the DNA TGTGCCAGCAGCTTACCAGGGGACGGCTCCTACGAGCAGTACTTC. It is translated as CASSLPGDGSYEQYF.

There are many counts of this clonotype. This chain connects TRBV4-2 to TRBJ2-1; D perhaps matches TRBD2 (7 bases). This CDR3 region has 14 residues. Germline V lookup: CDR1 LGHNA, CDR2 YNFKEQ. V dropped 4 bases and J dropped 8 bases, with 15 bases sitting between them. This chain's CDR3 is CASSPSGGGDEQFF. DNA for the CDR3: TGTGCCAGCAGCCCTTCGGGGGGCGGGGATGAGCAGTTCTTC.

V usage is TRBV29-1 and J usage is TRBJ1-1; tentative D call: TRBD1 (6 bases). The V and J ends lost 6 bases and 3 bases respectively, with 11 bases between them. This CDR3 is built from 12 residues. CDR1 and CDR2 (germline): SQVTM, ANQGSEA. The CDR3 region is CSVIGGDTEAFF. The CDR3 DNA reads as TGCAGCGTAATTGGGGGCGACACTGAAGCTTTCTTT. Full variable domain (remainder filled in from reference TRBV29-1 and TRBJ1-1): SAVISQKPSRDICQRGTSLTIQCQVDSQVTMMFWYRQQPGQSLTLIATANQGSEATYESGFVIDKFPISRPNLTFSTLTVSNMSPEDSSIYLCSVIGGDTEAFFGQGTRLTVV.

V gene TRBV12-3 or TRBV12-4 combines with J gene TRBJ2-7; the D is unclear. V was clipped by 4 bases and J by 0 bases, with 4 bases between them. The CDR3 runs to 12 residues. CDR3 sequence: CASSYNSYEQYF. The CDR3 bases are TGTGCCAGCAGTTACAACTCCTACGAGCAGTACTTC.

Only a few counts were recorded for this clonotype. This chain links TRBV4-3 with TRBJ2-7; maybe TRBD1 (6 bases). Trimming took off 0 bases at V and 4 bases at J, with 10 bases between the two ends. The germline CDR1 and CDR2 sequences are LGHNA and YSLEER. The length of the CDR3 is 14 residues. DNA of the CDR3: TGCGCCAGCAGCCAAGATCTAGGGGGATACGAGCAGTACTTC. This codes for CASSQDLGGYEQYF.